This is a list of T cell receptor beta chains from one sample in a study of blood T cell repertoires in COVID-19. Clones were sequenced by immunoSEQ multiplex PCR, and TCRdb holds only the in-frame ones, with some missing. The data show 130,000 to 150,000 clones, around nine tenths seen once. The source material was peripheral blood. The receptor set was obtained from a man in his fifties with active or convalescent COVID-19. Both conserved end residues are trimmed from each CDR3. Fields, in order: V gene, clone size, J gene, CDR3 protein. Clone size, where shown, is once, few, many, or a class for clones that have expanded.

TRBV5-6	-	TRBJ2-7	ASSRTMKAGRRYEQY
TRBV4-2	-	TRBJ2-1	ASSQEGWDFGNEQF
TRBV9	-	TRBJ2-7	ASSVAGTGEFYEQY
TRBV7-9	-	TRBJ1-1	ASSSQRAEAF
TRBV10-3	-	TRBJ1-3	AISDSDSGNTIY
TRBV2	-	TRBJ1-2	ASKGQGGGYT
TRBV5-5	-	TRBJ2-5	ASSLAGRVTQY
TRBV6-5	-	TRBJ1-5	ASSYNRHNQPQH
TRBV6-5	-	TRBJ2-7	ASSYSIGSSYEQY
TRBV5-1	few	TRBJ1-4	ASSLSGTGGGEKLF
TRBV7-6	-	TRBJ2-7	ASSNSGSGVYEQY
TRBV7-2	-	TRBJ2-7	ASSLADSALGEQY
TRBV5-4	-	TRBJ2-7	ASSGKGSGRVEY
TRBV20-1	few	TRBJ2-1	SASNGGVGGDEQF
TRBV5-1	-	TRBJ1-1	ASRPTGSAF
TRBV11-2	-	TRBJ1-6	ASSGLYNSPLH
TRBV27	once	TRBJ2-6	ASSLKRGFLSSGANVLT
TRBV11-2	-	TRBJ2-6	ASSLAGLSLKGANVLT
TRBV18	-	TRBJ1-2	ASSGKGTESYGYT
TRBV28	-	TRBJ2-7	ASSTHSGQGRSYEQY
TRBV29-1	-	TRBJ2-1	SVDLGDNEQF
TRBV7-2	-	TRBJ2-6	ASRGQSGANVLT
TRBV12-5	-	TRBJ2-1	ASGSVPTSGSGEQF
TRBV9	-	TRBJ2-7	ASSVVGTSGNEQY
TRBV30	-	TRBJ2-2	AWTWGSNTGELF